The rows below give T cell receptor beta chains drawn from one sample of a study of blood T cell repertoires in COVID-19. Repertoires were generated with immunoSEQ multiplex PCR, while TCRdb's copy carries only in-frame clones and drops some. The sample has 250,000 to 350,000 clones; 90% are singletons. Input material: peripheral blood. These receptors came from a young woman with COVID-19, enrolled during active disease. Each CDR3 is given with its conserved first and last residue. A D gene is named only where the DNA matches it firmly. Size values are once, few and many counts, or a class for expanded clones, and some rows have none.

clone_size	v_call	cdr3_length	j_call	d_call	cdr3_aa	cdr3_nt
-	TRBV19	14	TRBJ2-1	-	CASSIQGSYNEQFF	TGTGCCAGTAGTATACAGGGGTCCTACAATGAGCAGTTCTTC
-	TRBV11-3	12	TRBJ1-1	-	CASSLGLTEAFF	TGTGCCAGCAGCTTAGGACTCACTGAAGCTTTCTTT
-	TRBV25-1	13	TRBJ1-2	-	CASSPRGKDGYTF	TGTGCCAGCAGTCCGAGGGGGAAGGATGGCTACACCTTC
-	TRBV27	14	TRBJ1-2	TRBD1	CASGLLGQGYGYTF	TGTGCCAGCGGCCTCCTCGGACAGGGCTATGGCTACACCTTC
-	TRBV28	16	TRBJ1-5	TRBD1	CASSFQAGQGAQPQHF	TGTGCCAGCAGTTTTCAGGCCGGGCAGGGGGCCCAGCCCCAGCATTTT
-	TRBV30	15	TRBJ2-4	TRBD2	CAWSAREGAKNIQYF	TGTGCCTGGAGTGCCAGGGAGGGGGCCAAAAACATTCAGTACTTC
-	TRBV3-1/TRBV3-2	14	TRBJ1-2	-	CASSQSGRGNGYTF	TGTGCCAGCAGCCAATCGGGCAGGGGAAATGGCTACACCTTC
once	TRBV2	12	TRBJ2-7	-	CASRDSNYEQYF	TGTGCCAGCAGGGACAGTAACTACGAGCAGTACTTC
-	TRBV28	15	TRBJ2-7	TRBD2	CASSTNSGRSYEQYF	TGTGCCAGCAGCACCAACAGCGGGAGGTCGTACGAGCAGTACTTC
-	TRBV6-4	16	TRBJ1-2	-	CASSDSWQGTNYGYTF	TGTGCCAGCAGTGACTCGTGGCAGGGGACCAACTATGGCTACACCTTC
-	TRBV19	11	TRBJ2-7	-	CASSIAGEQYF	TGTGCCAGTAGTATAGCGGGAGAGCAGTACTTC
-	TRBV10-3	13	TRBJ2-5	TRBD1	CAISVTGGETQYF	TGTGCCATCAGTGTGACAGGGGGGGAGACCCAGTACTTC
-	TRBV6-5	15	TRBJ1-1	TRBD1	CASRPPMTGGTEAFF	TGTGCCAGCAGACCTCCTATGACAGGGGGAACTGAAGCTTTCTTT
-	TRBV30	15	TRBJ1-2	-	CAWSGGRGRIYGYTF	TGTGCCTGGAGTGGGGGCAGGGGCCGTATCTATGGCTACACCTTC
few	TRBV30	16	TRBJ2-2	TRBD1	CAWRTGIYLPTGELFF	TGTGCCTGGAGGACAGGGATTTATCTCCCTACCGGGGAGCTGTTTTTT
-	TRBV28	14	TRBJ1-1	TRBD1	CASRDRRRDTEAFF	TGTGCCAGCAGGGACAGGAGAAGGGACACTGAAGCTTTCTTT
-	TRBV5-4	16	TRBJ2-3	-	CASSLEAQRITDTQYF	TGTGCCAGCAGCTTGGAGGCCCAGCGGATCACAGATACGCAGTATTTT
-	TRBV19	15	TRBJ1-4	-	CASSPWDNRNEKLFF	TGTGCCAGTAGTCCCTGGGACAATCGTAATGAAAAACTGTTTTTT
-	TRBV11-3	14	TRBJ2-7	-	CASSLGLPPYEQYF	TGTGCCAGCAGTTTGGGGCTTCCTCCCTACGAGCAGTACTTC
-	TRBV5-1	14	TRBJ2-3	TRBD2	CASSGGLETDTQYF	TGCGCCAGCAGCGGAGGACTAGAAACAGATACGCAGTATTTT
-	TRBV12-3/TRBV12-4	13	TRBJ2-7	-	CASSFRTDYEQYF	TGTGCCAGCAGTTTTAGGACAGACTACGAGCAGTACTTC
-	TRBV2	11	TRBJ1-2	-	CASRQIYGYTF	TGTGCCAGCAGACAAATCTATGGCTACACCTTC
-	TRBV7-9	16	TRBJ2-1	TRBD2	CASSFSGRVSYNEQFF	TGTGCCAGCAGCTTTAGCGGGAGAGTGTCCTACAATGAGCAGTTCTTC
-	TRBV6-5	15	TRBJ2-1	-	CASRPGRGVGNEQFF	TGTGCCAGCAGGCCGGGACGCGGGGTAGGTAATGAGCAGTTCTTC
-	TRBV29-1	14	TRBJ2-2	-	CSVAEGPMAGELFF	TGCAGCGTTGCTGAGGGCCCCATGGCCGGGGAGCTGTTTTTT
-	TRBV11-2	15	TRBJ2-3	TRBD2	CASSLLAGVADTQYF	TGTGCCAGCAGCCTCCTAGCGGGAGTCGCAGATACGCAGTATTTT
-	TRBV5-5	16	TRBJ2-7	TRBD1	CASSLPRDRNSYEQYF	TGTGCCAGCAGCTTGCCCCGGGACAGGAACTCCTACGAGCAGTACTTC